This T cell receptor beta chain was identified during a study of T-cell memory formation after mild COVID-19. Study findings and constraints: Pre-infection memory already had some responding clones, implying cross-reactive memory joined. Shrinking CD4+ clones resided mostly in CM and EM, and CD8+ ones in EMRA. Clones contracting day 15 to 85 were balanced CD4/CD8; later expanders leaned CD4+.

The TCR alpha and TCR beta cDNA libraries, bearing sample barcodes and UMIs, were generated by 5'RACE using constant-segment primers. TCRdb recomputed calls from the 5' RACE reads with MiXCR, one row per CDR3 protein. The sample carries some 88,000 distinct CDR3 sequences, roughly 25% recorded once. CDR1 is SEHNR, CDR2 FQNEAQ, per germline (reference sequence). The ends were cut back, 5 bases at V and 3 bases at J, with 8 bases in the middle. The CDR3 totals 12 residues. This clonotype has more than one count but fewer than ten. Its target is unknown. The sequencing sample was made of PBMCs or a T cell subset sorted from them (not recorded which). This TCR derives from a man aged 18 to 30 who had mild COVID-19 (a few samples of this study predate the infection). Cell type and time point are not known. The chain recombines TRBV7-9 with TRBJ2-7, with D possibly matching TRBD1 (5 bases). The DNA of the CDR3 is TGTGCCAGCAGCCGCGGACACTACGAGCAGTACTTC. It yields the protein CASSRGHYEQYF.